This T cell receptor beta chain is from a study of human thymus T cells. Study-level results: Related reports documented highly overlapping thymic repertoires among unrelated individuals. Within thymic and blood repertoires, V and J gene usage appeared to be biased.

Assay used: immunoSEQ multiplex PCR; TCRdb lists only in-frame clones, some missing. The repertoire holds 78,000 or so clones, just over 95% seen once, with 0.025% to 0.04% in the top ten. Resections that were taken during corrective heart surgery supplied the thymus tissue. Corrective surgery for congenital heart defects was being performed on the healthy Finnish infants who were the donors. The CDR3 length is 14 residues. V was trimmed by 7 bases and J by 2 bases, leaving 11 bases between them. Per germline, CDR1 LNHDA and CDR2 SQIVND (reference sequence). As concerns this clone: Its antigen is currently unknown.

Sequenced input: thymus tissue. The sequence derives from a boy in the first two years of life with a congenital heart defect but otherwise immunologically healthy. V is TRBV19 and J is TRBJ1-4; D gene uncertain. This CDR3 is CASTSWETNEKLFF. The CDR3 DNA sequence: TGTGCCAGTACTTCTTGGGAGACTAATGAAAAACTGTTTTTT.